Listed below are T cell receptor beta chains from one sample, sequenced in a study of regulatory T cells in long-lasting Graves disease. Using its own MiXCR run on the multiplex PCR reads, TCRdb lists one record per CDR3 protein. The sample lists around 250,000 distinct CDR3 sequences, roughly 18% occurring once. The source was peripheral blood mononuclear cells (PBMCs), collected at new diagnosis, from a patient treated with antithyroid drugs. The receptors were sampled from a female donor with Graves disease. Each CDR3 is given with its conserved first and last residue. D genes are given only for firm matches. Size values are once, few and many counts, or a class for expanded clones, and some rows have none.

TRBJ2-3,many,TRBV14,TRBD1,TGTGCCAGCAGCCAAGATTCCCTTTGGGGACAGACAGATACGCAGTATTTT,CASSQDSLWGQTDTQYF
TRBJ1-1,few,TRBV18,-,TGTGCCAGCTCACCACAACCGGGGACTGAAGCTTTCTTT,CASSPQPGTEAFF
TRBJ2-5,many,TRBV12-3/TRBV12-4,-,TGTGCCAGCACCCCTGGACTGTCGATGTTGGAGACCCAGTACTTC,CASTPGLSMLETQYF
TRBJ2-2,many,TRBV24-1,-,TGTGCCACCAGTCGGGCCCTCACCGGGGAGCTGTTTTTT,CATSRALTGELFF
TRBJ2-1,many,TRBV10-3,TRBD2,TGTGCCATCAGGGGGGGGACCTACAATGAGCAGTTCTTC,CAIRGGTYNEQFF
TRBJ2-5,many,TRBV3-1,-,TGTGCCAGCAGCTTCCGAGAGCAAGAGACCCAGTACTTC,CASSFREQETQYF
TRBJ2-1,-,TRBV10-3,TRBD2,TGTGCCATCAGTCGACTAGCGGGAGGGCCGGGGGAGCAGTTCTTC,CAISRLAGGPGEQFF
TRBJ2-3,many,TRBV6-5,-,TGTGCCAGCAGTTACTCTGTGAGTCCCACAGATACGCAGTATTTT,CASSYSVSPTDTQYF
TRBJ2-2,many,TRBV20-1,TRBD2,TGCAGTGCAGCACTAGCGGGAGATCGTCTCGGGGAGCTGTTTTTT,CSAALAGDRLGELFF
TRBJ2-1,-,TRBV11-3,-,TGTGCCAGCAGCTTAACGGGTCCCGCTTTAGGTGAGCAGTTCTTC,CASSLTGPALGEQFF
TRBJ2-2,few,TRBV7-8,-,TGTGCCAGCCGGGCGCGGCCGCTCGTGACCACCGGGGAGCTGTTTTTT,CASRARPLVTTGELFF
TRBJ2-7,-,TRBV18,TRBD2,TGTGCCAGCTCACCGAGAAGCGGGAGTGGCACCTACGAGCAGTACTTC,CASSPRSGSGTYEQYF
TRBJ1-2,many,TRBV19,-,TGTGCCAGTAGTATAGATTCGGTCTATGGCTACACCTTC,CASSIDSVYGYTF
TRBJ2-1,-,TRBV6-2/TRBV6-3,TRBD2,TGTGCCAGCACCAGACTAGCGTCCAGCGATGAGCAGTTCTTC,CASTRLASSDEQFF
TRBJ1-2,many,TRBV9,-,TGTGCCAGCAGCGTAGGACCCAGGGTGGGAGATGGCTACACCTTC,CASSVGPRVGDGYTF
TRBJ2-1,-,TRBV11-2,-,TGTGCCAGCAGCACCCGACAGGCGAACACCGGGGAGCTGCGGGCAAGCTCCTACAATGAGCAGTTCTTC,CASSTRQANTGELRASSYNEQFF
TRBJ1-1,many,TRBV12-3/TRBV12-4,-,TGTGCCAGCAGTTTAGCTTGGGGAACTGAAGCTTTCTTT,CASSLAWGTEAFF
TRBJ2-1,few,TRBV4-2,TRBD2,TGTGCCAGCAGCCAAGTCCAGGGACGATCTAGCGGGAACTACAATGAGCAGTTCTTC,CASSQVQGRSSGNYNEQFF
TRBJ1-4,few,TRBV19,-,TGTGCCAGTAGTATAGATCCCCCGGGCGTGAAACTGTTTTTT,CASSIDPPGVKLFF
TRBJ2-7,many,TRBV28,TRBD2,TGTGCCAGCGGGGGACTAGCGGGAGGGGCCGATCTTGAGCAGTACTTC,CASGGLAGGADLEQYF
TRBJ2-3,-,TRBV7-3,-,TGTGCCAGCAGCTTAGAGGTTAGGGGGGCTAAGGATACGCAGTATTTT,CASSLEVRGAKDTQYF
TRBJ2-1,-,TRBV20-1,TRBD2,TGCAGTGCCGAGACTAGCGGGAGCTCCTACAATGAGCAGTTCTTC,CSAETSGSSYNEQFF
TRBJ1-4,many,TRBV10-3,-,TGTGCCATCAGTGAACCGAATGAAAAACTGTTTTTT,CAISEPNEKLFF
TRBJ2-7,many,TRBV18,-,TGTGCCAGCTCCGCACTCGAATACGAGCAGTACTTC,CASSALEYEQYF
TRBJ1-1,many,TRBV20-1,TRBD1,TGCAGTGCTAGAGGGGGGACAGGGCTAGTAAACACTGAAGCTTTCTTT,CSARGGTGLVNTEAFF
TRBJ1-1,few,TRBV19,-,TGTGCCAGTAGGGAAAGCATGTCTACTGAAGCTTTCTTT,CASRESMSTEAFF
TRBJ2-1,-,TRBV6-2/TRBV6-3,TRBD2,TGTGCCAGCAGTTACTCGAGACTAGCGGGACCCAATGAGCAGTTCTTC,CASSYSRLAGPNEQFF
TRBJ2-5,few,TRBV7-3,TRBD2,TGTGCCAGCAGCTTAGCGGGAGGTAACCAAGAGACCCAGTACTTC,CASSLAGGNQETQYF
TRBJ1-2,many,TRBV12-3/TRBV12-4,-,TGTACCAGCAGTAACTACGGGACCACCGATGGCTACACCTTC,CTSSNYGTTDGYTF
TRBJ2-7,many,TRBV28,TRBD2,TGTGCCAGCAGTGTCGTGGGAGCGGGAGAGCGCGAGCAGTACTTC,CASSVVGAGEREQYF
TRBJ1-6,-,TRBV27,TRBD1,TGTGCCAGCAGTTTAGAACAGGGGGCGAAAGATTCACCCCTCCACTTT,CASSLEQGAKDSPLHF
TRBJ1-2,many,TRBV19,TRBD1,TGTGCCAGTAGTAGGGACAGGGGGCACCTCTATGGCTACACCTTC,CASSRDRGHLYGYTF
TRBJ1-1,many,TRBV12-3/TRBV12-4,TRBD1,TGTGCCAGCAGTGAGGGACAGAGAAACACTGAAGCTTTCTTT,CASSEGQRNTEAFF
TRBJ1-6,-,TRBV30,-,TGTGCCTGGACCGGGGTGGGGGGCTCGTATAATTCACCCCTCCACTTT,CAWTGVGGSYNSPLHF
TRBJ1-2,many,TRBV6-1,TRBD1,TGTGCCAGCAGTGCCGAAACAGGGGGCAGCGGCTACACCTTC,CASSAETGGSGYTF
TRBJ2-7,many,TRBV12-3/TRBV12-4,TRBD2,TGTGCCAGCAGTTTAAGCGGGACTAGCGTCTACGAGCAGTACTTC,CASSLSGTSVYEQYF
TRBJ2-7,many,TRBV30,TRBD1,TGTGCCTGGAGCGGACTCGGGACAGGGGGGGCCTACGAGCAGTACTTC,CAWSGLGTGGAYEQYF
TRBJ1-6,many,TRBV3-1,-,TGTGCCAGCAGCCACAGGGGTAAAAATTCACCCCTCCACTTT,CASSHRGKNSPLHF
TRBJ1-1,many,TRBV20-1,-,TGCAGTGCTAGCCGGGAGGGGGTGGACACTGAAGCTTTCTTT,CSASREGVDTEAFF
TRBJ1-1,-,TRBV5-4,-,TGTGCCAGCAGGACAGTGGAGTCCACTGAAGCTTTCTTT,CASRTVESTEAFF
TRBJ1-2,many,TRBV11-2,TRBD1,TGCGCCAGCAGCCAAGTTCCGGACAGGGGGGGCTATGGCTACACCTTC,CASSQVPDRGGYGYTF
TRBJ2-7,-,TRBV30,-,TGTGCCTGGAGTGTCCGTTCAGGGCTTCGGAGGGGGAGCTCCTACGAGCAGTACTTC,CAWSVRSGLRRGSSYEQYF